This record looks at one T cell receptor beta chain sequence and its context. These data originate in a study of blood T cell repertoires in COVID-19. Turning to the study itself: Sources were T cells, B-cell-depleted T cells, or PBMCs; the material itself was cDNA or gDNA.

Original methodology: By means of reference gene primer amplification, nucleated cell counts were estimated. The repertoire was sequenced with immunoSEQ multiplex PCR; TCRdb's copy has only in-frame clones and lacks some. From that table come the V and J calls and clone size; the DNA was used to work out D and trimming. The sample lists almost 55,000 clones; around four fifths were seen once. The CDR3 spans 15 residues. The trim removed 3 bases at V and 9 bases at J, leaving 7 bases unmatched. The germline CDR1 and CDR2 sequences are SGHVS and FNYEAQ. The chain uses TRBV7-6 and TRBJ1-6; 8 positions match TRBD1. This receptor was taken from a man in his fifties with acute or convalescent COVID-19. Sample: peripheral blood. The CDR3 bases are TGTGCCAGCAGCTTCGGGCAGGGGGCAGTTTCACCCCTCCACTTT. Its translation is CASSFGQGAVSPLHF.